A selection of T cell receptor beta chains follows, all from one sample in a study of regulatory and conventional T cells in RAG deficiency. Clones were read by immunoSEQ multiplex PCR, and TCRdb kept only the in-frame ones, dropping some. The data hold about 29,000 clones, with over 90% observed a single time. These same records also appear under a second study, on regulatory T cells.

What was sequenced was CD25- CD4+ T cells sorted from blood. Receptors originate from a human donor in good health. The CDR3 runs from the conserved cysteine through the conserved F or W. The D gene is left open where the match is weak. Size is omitted from some rows. Given values are once, few, many or a class for expanded clones.

TRBJ2-7 . . TRBV5-1 TGCGCCAGCAGCTTGGGAGATCCGGGCGAGCAGTACTTC CASSLGDPGEQYF
TRBJ2-1 . . TRBV9 TGTGCCAGCAGCGCAGACCAGACTATCCAGTTCTTC CASSADQTIQFF
TRBJ2-6 . . TRBV5-1 TGCGCCAGCAGCTTGGCCGGGGTCCTAGGCTCTGGGGCCAACGTCCTGACTTTC CASSLAGVLGSGANVLTF
TRBJ2-7 . once TRBV12-5 TGTGCTAGTGTAGGGGGGGGGAACCCCTACGAGCAGTACTTC CASVGGGNPYEQYF
TRBJ1-6 . . TRBV27 TGTGCCAGCAGTTTTAGTGGACAGAGCTCCTATAATTCACCCCTCCACTTT CASSFSGQSSYNSPLHF
TRBJ2-1 . . TRBV5-1 TGCGCCAGCAGCTTGGCCGGATATGGGCGGGCGGACAATGAGCAGTTCTTC CASSLAGYGRADNEQFF
TRBJ1-1 . . TRBV6-1 TGTGCCAGCAGTGTGGGGGGAGGGGGGTTGAACACTGAAGCTTTCTTT CASSVGGGGLNTEAFF
TRBJ2-2 TRBD2 . TRBV9 TGTGCCAGCAGCGGGGCCGAGATGGGACTAGCGGGGGGGCCGGGCACCGGGGAGCTGTTTTTT CASSGAEMGLAGGPGTGELFF
TRBJ1-4 TRBD1 once TRBV5-1 TGCGCCAGCAGCTCTTACAGGGGACGGGGAGGTAATGAAAAACTGTTTTTT CASSSYRGRGGNEKLFF
TRBJ1-6 . . TRBV30 TGTGCCTGGAGGCGCCGACAGGAAGCATACTCACCCCTCCACTTT CAWRRRQEAYSPLHF
TRBJ1-1 . once TRBV28 TGTGCCAGCAGTTTCTTGAACACTGAAGCTTTCTTT CASSFLNTEAFF
TRBJ2-5 . . TRBV21-1 TGTGCCAGCAGAACAGAGGGGGGACAGTTCCAGGGGGAGACCCAGTACTTC CASRTEGGQFQGETQYF
TRBJ2-7 . once TRBV6-1 TGTGCCAGCAGTGTCCAGGGTTATCTCAACGAGCAGTACTTC CASSVQGYLNEQYF
TRBJ1-4 TRBD1 few TRBV2 TGTGCCAGCAGAGACAGGACAGGGGAGGAAAAACTGTTTTTT CASRDRTGEEKLFF
TRBJ2-1 TRBD2 . TRBV5-1 TGCGCCAGCAGCACGCGGGGGGGCCCATACAATGAGCAGTTCTTC CASSTRGGPYNEQFF
TRBJ1-2 TRBD1 . TRBV9 TGTGCCAGCAGCGAAACCCCGGGACAGGGCAAATATGGCTACACCTTC CASSETPGQGKYGYTF
TRBJ1-1 TRBD1 . TRBV6-4 TGTGCCAGCAGTCAAGACAGGGTAGGCACTGAAGCTTTCTTT CASSQDRVGTEAFF
TRBJ2-4 TRBD1 . TRBV27 TGTGCCAGCAGTGCATGGACAGGGCTCAAAAACATTCAGTACTTC CASSAWTGLKNIQYF
TRBJ1-2 . . TRBV5-1 TGCGCCAGCAGCCCAGACTGGTATGGCTACACCTTC CASSPDWYGYTF
TRBJ2-3 . . TRBV5-1 TGCGCCAGCAGCTTGGCCGTAACAGATACGCAGTATTTT CASSLAVTDTQYF
TRBJ2-7 TRBD1 . TRBV4-1 TGCGCCAGCAGCCGGGGACAGGGGGCGCGGCGCGAGCAGTACTTC CASSRGQGARREQYF
TRBJ2-3 TRBD1 once TRBV28 TGTGCCAGCAGTTCCCCGGGACAGGCCACAGATACGCAGTATTTT CASSSPGQATDTQYF
TRBJ1-6 TRBD1 . TRBV6-6 TGTGCCAGCAGTCTGCCTCCGGGACAGGGGTGGTCACCCCTCCACTTT CASSLPPGQGWSPLHF
TRBJ2-1 . . TRBV28 TGTGCCAGCAGTTTTGTCGGGCGGGGGCGTAACTCCTACAATGAGCAGTTCTTC CASSFVGRGRNSYNEQFF
TRBJ2-1 TRBD2 . TRBV5-4 TGTGCCAGCAGCTTAGGTAGCGGGGGGGTACACAATGAGCAGTTCTTC CASSLGSGGVHNEQFF
TRBJ1-5 TRBD1 . TRBV27 TGTGCCAGCAGGACAGGGAGGAGTCAGCCCCAGCATTTT CASRTGRSQPQHF
TRBJ1-5 TRBD1 once TRBV19 TGTGCCAGCTCGAACGGACAGGGGAGGGGTGGTCAGCCCCAGCATTTT CASSNGQGRGGQPQHF
TRBJ2-5 TRBD2 . TRBV5-1 TGCGCCAGCAACATAGCGGGGGGGCCGGCAGAGACCCAGTACTTC CASNIAGGPAETQYF
TRBJ2-2 . . TRBV7-2 TGTGCCAGCAGCCCCCCCGACACCGGGGAGCTGTTTTTT CASSPPDTGELFF
TRBJ2-7 TRBD1 . TRBV10-2 TGCGCCAGCAGCTTGAACAGGGGTCAATACGAGCAGTACTTC CASSLNRGQYEQYF
TRBJ1-1 . . TRBV5-1 TGCGCCAGCAGCCAGGTTAGGCAGGGGAACACTGAAGCTTTCTTT CASSQVRQGNTEAFF
TRBJ1-3 TRBD1 . TRBV5-1 TGCGCCAGCAGCTCCCGGGACAGGGGGGCACACTCTGGAAACACCATATATTTT CASSSRDRGAHSGNTIYF
TRBJ1-2 TRBD1 . TRBV4-1 TGCGCCAGCAGCCAAGATCCAGGGGGCGCGTATGGCTACACCTTC CASSQDPGGAYGYTF
TRBJ2-1 . . TRBV18 TGTGCCAGCTCACCCCCGGAGGGAAAATTTTTGCTTCACCGGAATGAGCAGTTCTTC CASSPPEGKFLLHRNEQFF
TRBJ1-6 TRBD1 once TRBV7-9 TGTGCCAGCAGCCTAGCCCGGACAGGGAATTCACCCCTCCACTTT CASSLARTGNSPLHF
TRBJ1-1 . . TRBV29-1 TGCAGCGTTGTCGTCGGGAACACTGAAGCTTTCTTT CSVVVGNTEAFF
TRBJ2-3 . . TRBV19 TGTGCCAGTAGAGAGTCGCCGAGCACAGATACGCAGTATTTT CASRESPSTDTQYF
TRBJ1-2 . . TRBV7-2 TGTGCCAGCTGTAAACAGATTCTCCTCGATGGCTACACCTTC CASCKQILLDGYTF
TRBJ2-1 . . TRBV10-1 TGCGCCAGCAGCGAGTCCCCTTCCTACAATGAGCAGTTCTTC CASSESPSYNEQFF
TRBJ2-1 . . TRBV2 TGTGCCAGAAAGGGGGGGTTCTCCTACAATGAGCAGTTCTTC CARKGGFSYNEQFF
TRBJ1-3 . . TRBV5-1 TGCGCCAGCAGCTTGGAGGGGCAGGCCTCTGGAAACACCATATATTTT CASSLEGQASGNTIYF
TRBJ1-2 . . TRBV15 TGTGCCACCAGCAGAGATTCGGCAGGGTATACCAACTATGGCTACACCTTC CATSRDSAGYTNYGYTF
TRBJ2-7 TRBD2 . TRBV4-1 TGCGCCAGCAGCCAAGGGACTAGCGGGGGGGCAAGGTCCTACGAGCAGTACTTC CASSQGTSGGARSYEQYF